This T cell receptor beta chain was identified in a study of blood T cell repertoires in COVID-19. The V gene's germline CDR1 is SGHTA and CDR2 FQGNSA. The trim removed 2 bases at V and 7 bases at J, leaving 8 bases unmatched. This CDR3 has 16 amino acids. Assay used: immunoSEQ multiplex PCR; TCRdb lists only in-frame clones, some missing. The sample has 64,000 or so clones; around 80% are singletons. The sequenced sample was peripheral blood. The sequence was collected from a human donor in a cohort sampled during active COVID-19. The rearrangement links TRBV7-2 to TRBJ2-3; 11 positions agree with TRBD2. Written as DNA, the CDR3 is TGTGCCAGCAGCTTAAGGATAGGGACTAGCGGCCATACGCAGTATTTT. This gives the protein CASSLRIGTSGHTQYF.